The 8 T cell receptor beta chains presented below share a single source sample, sequenced in a study of blood T cell dynamics during melanoma immunotherapy (dated by TCRdb to about 2020). Taken with the paper, the label for time point translates to: week 3, after first cycle of checkpoint inhibitor. Library construction relied on the immunoSEQ multiplex PCR assay. TCRdb carries this immuneACCESS record with in-frame sequences only. Its versions omit some clonotypes, under half of them owing to an unresolved V gene in the studies checked, with the rest unexplained. The sample profile shows around 12,000 clones; about four fifths of them were found once. About a sixth of the sample rests with the top ten. The material sequenced was blood, taken from a patient treated with checkpoint blockade. These receptors all come from a human donor with melanoma.

The rearrangement uses TRBV7-9 and TRBJ2-3, with 8 bases aligning to TRBD2. V lost 5 bases and J lost 7; bases outside the gene matches: 8. The CDR3 is made up of 14 amino acids. CDR1 is SEHNR, CDR2 FQNEAQ, per germline (reference sequence). DNA for the CDR3: TGTGCCAGCAGCCTAGGGGGTAGCGGGAATACGCAGTATTTT. This codes for CASSLGGSGNTQYF.

The V gene is TRBV5-1, the J gene TRBJ2-2; 7 bases map to TRBD1. The CDR3 is 14 amino acids. V lost 0 bases and J lost 6; bases outside the gene matches: 2. Germline assignment: CDR1 SGHRS and CDR2 YFSETQ. CDR3 protein: CASSLADRAGELFF. CDR3 bases: TGCGCCAGCAGCTTGGCCGACAGGGCCGGGGAGCTGTTTTTT.

The chain has TRBV2 and TRBJ1-6; a weak D match, TRBD1 (5 bases). Germline-derived CDR1 and CDR2 are SNHLY and FYNNEI. V was pared by 6 bases and J by 5 bases, with 14 bases between. This CDR3 contains 15 residues. As DNA, the CDR3 is TGTGCCAGCAGATACCGGGACCTGAATAATTCACCCCTCCACTTT. Residues: CASRYRDLNNSPLHF.

The chain uses TRBV7-9 and TRBJ2-3; D perhaps matches TRBD2 (6 bases). V was clipped by 2 bases and J by 4 bases, with 16 bases between them. The CDR3 has 16 residues. The germline V gene has CDR1 SEHNR and CDR2 FQNEAQ (reference sequence). The CDR3 protein is CASSLYGGEYSDTQYF. CDR3 nucleotides: TGTGCCAGCAGCTTATACGGCGGGGAGTACTCAGATACGCAGTATTTT.

V is TRBV28 and J is TRBJ1-5; no clear D gene. The germline V and J ends were trimmed by 3 bases and 4 bases, with 7 bases remaining between them. Germline assignment: CDR1 MDHEN and CDR2 SYDVKM. This CDR3 has 13 amino acids. The CDR3 nucleotides read TGTGCCAGCAGTTTTGAGGTAAATCAGCCCCAGCATTTT. This encodes CASSFEVNQPQHF. The full variable domain, rest sourced from reference TRBV28 and TRBJ1-5, is DVKVTQSSRYLVKRTGEKVFLECVQDMDHENMFWYRQDPGLGLRLIYFSYDVKMKEKGDIPEGYSVSREKKERFSLILESASTNQTSMYLCASSFEVNQPQHFGDGTRLSIL.

This clone was seen only once. The rearrangement joins TRBV6-5 to TRBJ1-5, with 7 bases identical to TRBD1. Germline V lookup: CDR1 MNHEY, CDR2 SVGAGI. The CDR3 spans 14 residues. The J segment lost 3 bases and the V segment lost 2 bases, leaving 1 base of the junction unmatched. CDR3 in amino acids: CASSYGTVNQPQHF. The CDR3 nucleotides are TGTGCCAGCAGTTACGGGACAGTCAATCAGCCCCAGCATTTT.

This chain uses TRBV28 with TRBJ2-1; maybe TRBD1 (6 bases). Germline CDR1 MDHEN, CDR2 SYDVKM. This CDR3 has 17 residues. V lost 6 bases and J lost 4, with 22 bases in between. CDR3: CASSQNSLARGYNEQFF. The CDR3 DNA sequence: TGTGCCAGCAGCCAAAATTCTTTAGCCAGGGGATACAATGAGCAGTTCTTC.

The chain combines TRBV23-1 with TRBJ1-5, with D possibly being TRBD1 (5 bases). TRBV23-1 is annotated as an ORF whose role is uncertain. The CDR3 extends over 15 amino acids. Trimming pared 1 base from V and 5 bases from J, leaving 12 bases between. DNA for the CDR3: TGCGCCAGCAGTCAATGCAGAGGGGCTCATCAGCCCCAGCATTTT. It yields the protein CASSQCRGAHQPQHF.